This is a list of T cell receptor beta chains from one sample in a study of T cell responses to AZD1222 COVID-19 vaccine. Clones were sequenced by immunoSEQ multiplex PCR, and TCRdb holds only the in-frame ones, with some missing. The profile covers about 81,000 clones, with approximately 90% appearing a single time and roughly 8% taken by the ten largest. Sequenced material: peripheral blood, taken 28 days after the second AZD1222 dose. These receptors were taken from an adult who received the AZD1222 COVID-19 vaccine. The CDR3 runs from the conserved cysteine through the conserved F or W. Fields, in order: clone size, D gene, V gene, J gene, CDR3 DNA, CDR3 protein. A D gene is named only where the DNA matches it firmly. For some rows the clone size is stated as once, few or many, or as a class when expanded; others skip it.

-	TRBD2	TRBV4-1	TRBJ2-5	TGCGCCAGCAGCCCTCAAACTAGCGTCAGAGGAGGGAGAGAGACCCAGTACTTC	CASSPQTSVRGGRETQYF
once	TRBD1	TRBV5-1	TRBJ2-7	TGCGCCAGCAGCCCAATGGACAGGCTTACTGGGGAGCAGTACTTC	CASSPMDRLTGEQYF
-	-	TRBV6-2/TRBV6-3	TRBJ2-7	TGTGCCAGCAGTTACCCCGGGACCTACGAGCAGTACTTC	CASSYPGTYEQYF
-	-	TRBV28	TRBJ2-2	TGTGCCAGCAGTTTACGTACCGGGGAGCTGTTTTTT	CASSLRTGELFF
few	-	TRBV6-5	TRBJ1-3	TGTGCCAGCAGGCAGGGATCTGGAAACACCATATATTTT	CASRQGSGNTIYF
-	TRBD1	TRBV20-1	TRBJ1-5	TGCAGTGCTAGTTTAACAGGGGTCGCTCAGCCCCAGCATTTT	CSASLTGVAQPQHF
-	-	TRBV7-9	TRBJ2-1	TGTGCCAGCAGCTTAGCGGGACACAATGAGCAGTTCTTC	CASSLAGHNEQFF
-	-	TRBV4-1	TRBJ1-6	TGCGCCAGCAGCCACGAAGGGAGGGCTTCACCCCTCCACTTT	CASSHEGRASPLHF
-	TRBD2	TRBV29-1	TRBJ2-7	TGCAGCGTTGAAAGGTGGGGGGGACTAGCGGGAGGCTTGTCCTACGAGCAGTACTTC	CSVERWGGLAGGLSYEQYF
few	-	TRBV10-3	TRBJ2-4	TGTGCCATCAGTGATACAGGGACCCTCGGGTACATTCAGTACTTC	CAISDTGTLGYIQYF
-	-	TRBV13	TRBJ2-4	TGTGCCAGCAGCTTAGCACTAACAAACATTCAGTACTTC	CASSLALTNIQYF
-	TRBD2	TRBV7-9	TRBJ2-7	TGTGCCAGCAGCTTACCGGGAGGCACCTACGAGCAGTACTTC	CASSLPGGTYEQYF
-	TRBD1	TRBV18	TRBJ1-5	TGTGCCAGCTCACCCGGGACAGGGTTTGTCAATCAGCCCCAGCATTTT	CASSPGTGFVNQPQHF
-	TRBD1	TRBV19	TRBJ1-1	TGTGCCAGTAGTGTTACAGGGGTCCGGACTGAAGCTTTCTTT	CASSVTGVRTEAFF
-	-	TRBV7-8	TRBJ2-2	TGTGCCAGCAGCCCGAGGACGGAATTCGCCGGGGAGCTGTTTTTT	CASSPRTEFAGELFF
-	TRBD1	TRBV7-9	TRBJ1-3	TGTGCCAGCAGCTTCAAGGACAGGGGGGGAAACACCATATATTTT	CASSFKDRGGNTIYF
-	-	TRBV27	TRBJ2-2	TGTGCAGGGGTGGGGCAGTGGCACACCGGGGAGCTGTTTTTT	CAGVGQWHTGELFF
once	TRBD1	TRBV28	TRBJ2-5	TGTGCCATGCGATCAGGGGGACCCAGGGATGGCGAGACCCAGTACTTC	CAMRSGGPRDGETQYF
once	TRBD1	TRBV2	TRBJ2-3	TGTGCCAGCACAGGGGGAACAGATACGCAGTATTTT	CASTGGTDTQYF
-	-	TRBV2	TRBJ2-1	TGTGCCACCGATGCAGGGAACGATGAGCAGTTCTTC	CATDAGNDEQFF
-	-	TRBV28	TRBJ1-2	TGTGCCAGCAGTACTAACTATGGCTACACCTTC	CASSTNYGYTF
once	TRBD1	TRBV2	TRBJ1-1	TGTGCCAGCGGACAGGGGCCGTACACTGAAGCTTTCTTT	CASGQGPYTEAFF
-	-	TRBV5-1	TRBJ1-6	TGCGCCAGCAGCTTGGGGTTGGGGACCTATAATTCACCCCTCCACTTT	CASSLGLGTYNSPLHF
-	TRBD2	TRBV2	TRBJ2-1	TGTGCCAGCAGCGTAGCGGGGAGCTCCTACAATGAGCAGTTCTTC	CASSVAGSSYNEQFF
-	-	TRBV4-1	TRBJ2-1	TGCGCCAGCAGCCAAGGTGGGGGCGATGAGCAGTTCTTC	CASSQGGGDEQFF
-	-	TRBV19	TRBJ2-1	TGTGCCAGTAGTATTGGGGGAGGCCCAGATGAGCAGTTCTTC	CASSIGGGPDEQFF
-	TRBD2	TRBV24-1	TRBJ2-7	TGTGCCACCAGTGATTGGGCTAGCGGGAGCAACGAGCAGTACTTC	CATSDWASGSNEQYF